This TCR beta chain was recorded in a study of blood T cell repertoires in COVID-19. The authors' processing: Estimation of nucleated cell counts relied on the amplification of reference gene primers. Some clones are missing from TCRdb's copy, which holds only in-frame ones; the method was immunoSEQ multiplex PCR. Clone size and the V and J calls come from that table; the DNA yielded D and trimming. The sample has some 320,000 clones; 85% are singletons. The sequenced sample was peripheral blood. This receptor was identified in a human donor in a cohort sampled during active COVID-19.

The CDR3 nucleotides read TGTGCCTGGAGTGTAACTCCCGCCTACGAGCAGTACTTC. The encoded protein is CAWSVTPAYEQYF. The genes are TRBV30 and TRBJ2-7; D remains unclear. Germline V CDR1 and CDR2: GTSNPN, SVGIG (reference sequence). The V end was cut by 0 bases, the J end by 2 bases, with 8 bases between. The CDR3 is 13 amino acids.